This T cell receptor (beta chain) stems from a study of technical replicates of blood from several donors. V was pared by 2 bases and J by 3 bases, with 18 bases between. There are 17 residues in the CDR3. Germline CDR1 and CDR2: MNHNS and SASEGT. Profiled with immunoSEQ multiplex PCR; TCRdb holds only in-frame clones, not every one. Of roughly 71,000 clones in the sample, about nine tenths were seen once. The TCR sequence derives from a human donor in good health. The rearrangement joins TRBV6-1 to TRBJ2-3; maybe TRBD2 (5 bases). Sequencing was carried out using T cells isolated from PBMCs. CDR3 bases: TGTGCCAGCAGTGAATTACGGCGCCCGGAGGTGACAGATACGCAGTATTTT. Protein: CASSELRRPEVTDTQYF.